This T cell receptor (beta chain) was sequenced in a study of shared clonotypes between healthy human individuals. With regard to this clone: Antigen specificity is unknown. In the same sample, other DNA sequences code for this CDR3.

Germline CDR1 and CDR2: DFQATT and SNEGSKA (reference sequence). V was clipped by 6 bases and J by 2 bases, with 7 bases between them. The CDR3 loop spans 11 amino acids. The sorted-subset replicate PCRs were given 200 ng DNA, which is 27,000 or so T cell genomes. Method: immunoSEQ multiplex PCR; TCRdb's copy keeps in-frame clones and lacks some. The table has 2.5 million or so clones, more than 90% seen once. General study findings and limits: Measured sharing among donors was expected to vary with sequencing depth.

The sequencing input was naive CD4+ T cells sorted from blood. Documented subset: CD45RA+ positively selected. This TCR was sampled from a young man in good health. The J gene is TRBJ1-1, the V gene TRBV20-1; D ambiguous. The CDR3 sequence is CSATGNTEAFF. For the CDR3, the DNA is TGCAGTGCCACTGGCAACACTGAAGCTTTCTTT.